Shown below are 17 T cell receptor beta chains from a single sample sequenced in a study of CD8 T cells in ankylosing spondylitis. Study outcomes and limitations: There was a TCR beta motif, made of 7 or 8 highly homologous variants, that appeared characteristic of ankylosing spondylitis blood.

Each CDR3 protein gets one entry after TCRdb re-called the 5' RACE reads with MiXCR. The profile shows about 130,000 distinct CDR3 sequences, under 20% of them singletons. Antigen specificity for these receptors is unknown. Sequencing input: blood, either unsorted or a sorted T cell fraction (not recorded which). These receptors were collected from a male donor with ankylosing spondylitis.

The chain is built from TRBV7-9 and TRBJ2-3, with 7 bases fitting TRBD1. Germline CDR1 SEHNR, CDR2 FQNEAQ (reference sequence). V shed 7 bases and J 5 bases; nucleotides not matched to a gene: 15. CDR3 length equals 16 residues. The CDR3 nucleotides read TGTGCCAGCACCCCCAGCGAGGTCAGGGGGAAAGATACGCAGTATTTT. Protein: CASTPSEVRGKDTQYF. The whole variable domain, remainder taken from reference TRBV7-9 and TRBJ2-3, is DTGVSQNPRHKITKRGQNVTFRCDPISEHNRLYWYRQTLGQGPEFLTYFQNEAQLEKSRLLSDRFSAERPKGSFSTLEIQRTEQGDSAMYLCASTPSEVRGKDTQYFGPGTRLTVL.

This clonotype has ten or more counts. The chain joins TRBV29-1 to TRBJ2-2; perhaps D is TRBD1 or TRBD2 (5 bases each). V dropped 7 bases and J dropped 6 bases, with 18 bases sitting between them. The CDR3 totals 14 residues. The germline V gene encodes CDR1 SQVTM and CDR2 ANQGSEA. The CDR3 DNA reads as TGCAGCGCCGGGGCCGGGGTCGGAGCCGGGGAGCTGTTTTTT. Its translation is CSAGAGVGAGELFF.

This clonotype was seen a few times. The V call is TRBV7-3, the J call TRBJ2-1; D perhaps matches TRBD2 (6 bases). This CDR3 spans 15 amino acids. CDR1 and CDR2 from the germline V gene are SGHTA and FQGTGA. V was trimmed by 0 bases and J by 3 bases, leaving 9 bases between them. Here the CDR3 reads CASSLTSGLYNEQFF. The CDR3 bases are TGTGCCAGCAGCTTAACTAGCGGTCTCTACAATGAGCAGTTCTTC.

The sample holds many counts of this clonotype. The genes are TRBV29-1 and TRBJ2-1, with D perhaps given as TRBD1 or TRBD2 (5 bases each). The germline CDR1 and CDR2 sequences are SQVTM and ANQGSEA. Trimming removed 7 bases from V and 1 base from J, with 17 bases in between. CDR3 length: 15 amino acids. In DNA, the CDR3 is TGCAGCGCTGCCGGGGCAAGACCGTCCTACAATGAGCAGTTCTTC. This translates into CSAAGARPSYNEQFF.

The rearrangement uses TRBV7-8 and TRBJ2-7; maybe TRBD1 (5 bases). The germline V gene has CDR1 SGHVS and CDR2 FQNEAQ. The V end lost 4 bases, the J end lost 7 bases, and 14 bases lay between the germline ends. CDR3 length equals 13 residues. CDR3 loop: CASSSNLGDEQYF. The CDR3 bases are TGTGCCAGCAGCTCGAATTTAGGGGATGAGCAGTACTTC.

The chain has TRBV27 and TRBJ1-1; D not resolved. V lost 3 bases and J lost 4, with 12 bases in between. Germline CDR1 reads MNHEY; CDR2 reads SMNVEV (reference sequence). This CDR3 region has 14 residues. CDR3 sequence reads: CASSFLRSATEAFF. CDR3 nucleotides: TGTGCCAGCAGTTTTTTACGCTCCGCCACTGAAGCTTTCTTT.

This chain uses TRBV5-1 with TRBJ2-1; TRBD1 matches at 7 bases. The CDR3 totals 16 residues. Germline CDR1 SGHRS, CDR2 YFSETQ. The ends lost 1 base at V and 8 bases at J; junction bases unmatched: 12. CDR3 protein: CASSLWPRQGRHEQFF. CDR3 nucleotide sequence: TGCGCCAGCAGCTTGTGGCCGCGACAGGGCAGGCATGAGCAGTTCTTC.

A few counts support this clonotype. The genes are TRBV4-2 and TRBJ2-2; 8 nucleotides match TRBD2. CDR1 and CDR2 from the germline V gene are LGHNA and YNFKEQ. The CDR3 runs 17 residues. J was trimmed by 5 bases and V by 4 bases; bases with no gene match: 12. CDR3 loop: CASSPENPGLETGELFF. CDR3 sequence (DNA): TGTGCCAGCAGCCCGGAAAACCCGGGACTAGAAACCGGGGAGCTGTTTTTT.

This clonotype appeared a few times. V and J are TRBV4-1 and TRBJ2-2; no clear D. Trimming pared 5 bases from V and 6 bases from J, leaving 10 bases between. This CDR3 is built from 13 residues. Germline CDR1 and CDR2: MGHRA and YSYEKL. The DNA for the CDR3 is TGCGCCAGCAGCTTACGACACGCCGGGGAGCTGTTTTTT. Protein sequence: CASSLRHAGELFF.

The chain couples TRBV28 to TRBJ2-7; the D gene is possibly TRBD2 (6 bases). CDR1 and CDR2 (germline): MDHEN, SYDVKM. CDR3 length equals 14 residues. The ends were cut back, 2 bases at V and 1 base at J, with 9 bases in the middle. CDR3 loop: CASSLRGRSYEQYF. CDR3 coding DNA: TGTGCCAGCAGTTTACGTGGGAGGTCCTACGAGCAGTACTTC. Combining the CDR3 with reference TRBV28 and TRBJ2-7 gives the whole variable domain DVKVTQSSRYLVKRTGEKVFLECVQDMDHENMFWYRQDPGLGLRLIYFSYDVKMKEKGDIPEGYSVSREKKERFSLILESASTNQTSMYLCASSLRGRSYEQYFGPGTRLTVT.

This clonotype was recorded many times. The chain has TRBV29-1 and TRBJ2-2; no reliable D call. This CDR3 spans 13 amino acids. Trimming removed 4 bases at V and 4 bases at J, with 10 bases between. Germline assignment: CDR1 SQVTM and CDR2 ANQGSEA. CDR3 amino acids: CSVVQESTGELFF. The CDR3 DNA sequence: TGCAGCGTTGTGCAGGAAAGCACCGGGGAGCTGTTTTTT.

This clonotype occurred many times. V gene TRBV29-1 combines with J gene TRBJ2-7; TRBD2 agrees at 7 bases. The CDR3 runs to 14 residues. Germline CDR1 reads SQVTM; CDR2 reads ANQGSEA. Trimming removed 2 bases from V and 0 bases from J; junction bases left unmatched: 4. DNA of the CDR3: TGCAGCGTTGAATTGGCGGGAGCCTCCTACGAGCAGTACTTC. Its protein is CSVELAGASYEQYF.

The chain is built from TRBV12-3 or TRBV12-4 and TRBJ2-1; TRBD2 might be the D (7 bases). Trimming removed 7 bases from V and 4 bases from J, with 17 bases in between. CDR3 size: 15 residues. DNA for the CDR3: TGTGCCAGCACCACCGGGGGGCGAGGGTACAATGAGCAGTTCTTC. This gives the protein CASTTGGRGYNEQFF.

This clonotype was found a few times. The J gene is TRBJ2-7, the V gene TRBV6-2 or TRBV6-3; TRBD1 matches 11 bases. V was pared by 5 bases and J by 7 bases, with 7 bases of the junction left unmatched. The CDR3 runs 14 residues. Germline V gene data show CDR1 as MNHEY and CDR2 as SVGEGT. The CDR3 loop reads CASSTGQGAVEQYF. CDR3 DNA: TGTGCCAGCAGTACAGGACAGGGGGCGGTTGAGCAGTACTTC.

This clonotype turned up a few times. The CDR3 coding sequence is TGTGCCAGCAGCAAAGAGAGGGGAACGATGAACACTGAAGCTTTCTTT. This encodes CASSKERGTMNTEAFF. The chain links TRBV21-1 to TRBJ1-1; the table's D call of TRBD1 was not tested on the DNA. TRBV21-1 is deemed a pseudogene. CDR3 length: 16 residues.

The chain combines TRBV7-8 with TRBJ1-6, with D unclear. Per germline, CDR1 SGHVS and CDR2 FQNEAQ. The V and J ends lost 5 bases and 9 bases respectively, with 11 bases between them. The CDR3 sequence is 13 residues long. CDR3 sequence reads: CASSPGRSSPLHF. Here the CDR3 DNA reads TGTGCCAGCAGCCCGGGCCGGTCTTCACCCCTCCACTTT.

This clonotype is a singleton in its sample. The rearrangement joins TRBV2 to TRBJ2-3; D unresolved. The CDR3 contains 13 residues. V lost 2 bases, J lost 6 bases, and 9 bases lay in between. The germline gives CDR1 SNHLY, CDR2 FYNNEI. The DNA for the CDR3 is TGTGCCAGCAGTGAAAGGTTCGGTGATACGCAGTATTTT. As protein: CASSERFGDTQYF.